Below, 14 T cell receptor beta chains from the same sample are listed, as sequenced in a study of human T cells and chemical hapten exposure. Time point noted: patch test 2, 6 weeks after DPC sensitization. Sample treatment: therapeutic diphenylcyclopropenone sensitization with weekly scalp DPC. TCRdb ran MiXCR on the RACE reads and lists one entry per CDR3 protein. The repertoire includes fewer than 150,000 distinct CDR3 sequences, about 11% of them detected once, and approximately 1.3% sits in the top ten. The sequencing used whole blood, collected in connection with sensitization to the hapten diphenylcyclopropenone (DPC). These receptors came from a woman aged 45-65 years with alopecia areata. Some clones in this sample may be carry-over from other donors' samples.

There are a few counts of this clonotype. The chain is built from TRBV11-2 and TRBJ2-3; maybe TRBD2 (5 bases). Trimming stripped 7 bases from V and 7 bases from J, with 12 bases between. This CDR3 contains 12 residues. CDR1 and CDR2 (germline): SGHAT, FQNNGV. CDR3 sequence reads: CASTRFGNTQYF. As DNA, the CDR3 is TGTGCCAGCACCAGGTTCGGGAATACGCAGTATTTT.

This clonotype appeared many times. The chain has TRBV4-2 and TRBJ2-4; D unclear. CDR3 length: 15 amino acids. Per the germline V gene, CDR1 is LGHNA and CDR2 is YNFKEQ. V lost 0 bases and J lost 0, with 6 bases in between. CDR3 in DNA: TGTGCCAGCAGCCAAGATTCCCTAGCCAAAAACATTCAGTACTTC. Translating it yields CASSQDSLAKNIQYF.

On this clonotype: This may arise from a read error, as a much more abundant clone is one base away. This chain links TRBV12-3 or TRBV12-4 with TRBJ1-2, with D possibly TRBD1 on 6 matching bases. CDR3 length: 15 residues. The CDR3 coding sequence is TGTGCCAGCAGTATGACAGGCTCCGCGTTCTATGGCTACATCTTC. This sequence encodes CASSMTGSAFYGYIF.

J is TRBJ2-3 and V is TRBV7-6; 11 nucleotides line up with TRBD2. There are 16 residues in the CDR3. J gave up 5 bases and V 5 bases, and 9 bases lay outside the gene matches. Germline CDR1 and CDR2: SGHVS and FNYEAQ. Here the CDR3 reads CASSPTSGSRGDTQYF. The CDR3 DNA reads TGTGCCAGCAGCCCCACTAGCGGGAGCAGGGGAGATACGCAGTATTTT.

This clonotype occurred many times. This chain connects TRBV20-1 to TRBJ1-1; D remains ambiguous. V lost 5 bases and J 8 bases, leaving 24 bases between the germline ends. The CDR3 consists of 15 residues. Germline values: CDR1 DFQATT, CDR2 SNEGSKA (reference sequence). In DNA form, the CDR3 reads TGCAGTGCTGAGAACCTCCCGACGGGCCGGCGCGAAGCTTTCTTT. Residues: CSAENLPTGRREAFF.

V is TRBV21-1 and J is TRBJ1-5. TRBV21-1 is noted as a pseudogene. The CDR3 is made up of 15 amino acids. The CDR3 DNA sequence: TGTGCCAGCAGCAAGATTTCAGGAGGCAATCAGCCCCAGCATTTT. It yields the protein CASSKISGGNQPQHF.

This clonotype was recorded many times. The chain recombines TRBV29-1 with TRBJ2-5; D is tentatively TRBD1 or TRBD2 (6 bases each). The V end was cut by 3 bases, the J end by 4 bases, with 15 bases between. CDR3 length: 14 amino acids. The germline gives CDR1 SQVTM, CDR2 ANQGSEA. CDR3 residues: CSVDGGRLGETQYF. CDR3 DNA sequence: TGCAGCGTTGACGGGGGCAGGCTGGGAGAGACCCAGTACTTC.

V gene TRBV24-1 combines with J gene TRBJ2-5; 9 nucleotides line up with TRBD2. V lost 5 bases to trimming and J lost 5 bases; unmatched junction nucleotides: 5. Germline CDR1 KGHDR, CDR2 SFDVKD. The CDR3 runs to 14 residues. The CDR3 loop reads CATSAGLAGETQYF. The CDR3 coding sequence is TGTGCCACCAGTGCGGGACTAGCAGGGGAGACCCAGTACTTC.

This clonotype showed up many times. The chain uses TRBV12-3 or TRBV12-4 and TRBJ2-1; possibly TRBD2 for D (6 bases). The CDR3 loop spans 14 amino acids. Trimming cost V 6 bases and J 6 bases, with 15 bases left between them. The CDR3 sequence is CASSLAWGSNEQFF. The CDR3, as DNA: TGTGCCAGCAGCCTAGCGTGGGGGAGCAATGAGCAGTTCTTC.

The chain is built from TRBV2 and TRBJ2-1; 15 bases are a match to TRBD2. Germline values: CDR1 SNHLY, CDR2 FYNNEI. V was clipped by 2 bases and J by 8 bases; unmatched bases: 7. This CDR3 region has 17 residues. The CDR3 loop is CASSELGTSGRFDEQFF. DNA for the CDR3: TGTGCCAGCAGTGAATTGGGGACTAGCGGGAGGTTCGATGAGCAGTTCTTC.

The chain uses TRBV3-1 and TRBJ2-2; TRBD2 aligns across 7 bases. J gave up 0 bases and V 0 bases, and 7 bases lay outside the gene matches. The CDR3 has 18 amino acids. Per the germline V gene, CDR1 is LGHDT and CDR2 is YNNKEL (reference sequence). CDR3 nucleotide sequence: TGTGCCAGCAGCCAAGACTTCAGCGGGAACGCGAACACCGGGGAGCTGTTTTTT. Translation: CASSQDFSGNANTGELFF.

DNA of the CDR3: TGCAGCGTTGTTCAGGGCCCTACAGATACGCAGTATTTT. Protein product: CSVVQGPTDTQYF. The rearrangement links TRBV29-1 to TRBJ2-3; D might be TRBD1 (5 bases). V was pared by 4 bases and J by 3 bases, with 11 bases between. Per the germline V gene, CDR1 is SQVTM and CDR2 is ANQGSEA. This CDR3 region has 13 residues.

The chain is built from TRBV12-3 or TRBV12-4 and TRBJ2-3; D might be TRBD1 (6 bases). This CDR3 has 16 amino acids. Deletions cut 6 bases from V and 0 bases from J, with 16 bases between. CDR3 in amino acids: CASSSRGQISTDTQYF. DNA for the CDR3: TGTGCCAGCAGCTCACGAGGACAGATCAGCACAGATACGCAGTATTTT.

CDR3 in amino acids: CASSPQQGFSSYNEQFF. The CDR3 DNA reads as TGCGCCAGCAGCCCCCAACAGGGGTTCAGCTCCTACAATGAGCAGTTCTTC. The genes are TRBV5-1 and TRBJ2-1, with 7 bases lining up with TRBD1. Germline V gene sequence: CDR1 SGHRS, CDR2 YFSETQ. Trimming took 4 bases from V and 0 from J; bases not matched to a gene: 10. CDR3 length: 17 residues.